Below, 10 T cell receptor beta chains from the same sample are listed, as sequenced in a study of monozygotic twins with inflammatory bowel disease. Using the 5' RACE reads, TCRdb records one entry per CDR3 protein without DNA. Its table lists about 350,000 distinct CDR3 sequences. What was sequenced was blood. These receptors came from a human donor with ulcerative colitis or Crohn's disease, or a healthy co-twin of an affected twin (not recorded which).

The rearrangement uses TRBV7-2 and TRBJ1-4; TCRdb returns TRBD1, unconfirmable since there is no DNA. Germline-derived CDR1 and CDR2 are SGHTA and FQGNSA. The CDR3 has 14 amino acids. This CDR3 reads CASTQDRANEKLFF.

The rearrangement links TRBV5-1 to TRBJ2-1; TCRdb calls TRBD2, which cannot be checked without DNA. CDR3 length: 15 residues. Germline assignment: CDR1 SGHRS and CDR2 YFSETQ. CDR3 in amino acids: CASSPPSGSYNEQFF.

The V call is TRBV7-2, the J call TRBJ2-7. Germline values: CDR1 SGHTA, CDR2 FQGNSA. The CDR3 length is 13 residues. The CDR3 loop reads CASSSFPSYEQYF.

This rearrangement joins TRBV28 to TRBJ2-5; as DNA is missing, the TRBD1 call by TCRdb cannot be tested. The CDR3 is 14 residues long. CDR1 and CDR2 (germline): MDHEN, SYDVKM. CDR3 sequence reads: CASSRIGTGETQYF.

This chain links TRBV27 with TRBJ2-5; no DNA is available, so the TRBD2 call from TCRdb remains unchecked. The CDR3 sequence is 13 residues long. CDR1 MNHEY and CDR2 SMNVEV come from the germline V gene (reference sequence). CDR3 residues: CASSEGVEETQYF.

The chain carries TRBV20-1 and TRBJ1-5; TCRdb gives TRBD1 as the D gene, but with no DNA this cannot be confirmed. Germline-derived CDR1 and CDR2 are DFQATT and SNEGSKA (reference sequence). CDR3 size: 14 residues. CDR3 region: CSARVGAGQQPQHF.

J is TRBJ1-1 and V is TRBV6-2 or TRBV6-3; there is no DNA to check the TCRdb D call of TRBD1. Germline loops: CDR1 MNHEY, CDR2 SVGEGT. The CDR3 extends over 14 amino acids. This CDR3 reads CASSYSSPDTEAFF.

The genes are TRBV5-6 and TRBJ2-7; the D gene TCRdb calls, TRBD1, cannot be checked with no DNA. Germline lookup yields CDR1 SGHDT and CDR2 YYEEEE. This CDR3 comprises 14 residues. The CDR3 protein is CASSRSTGPYEQYF.

The chain recombines TRBV20-1 with TRBJ2-1; TCRdb returns TRBD2, unconfirmable since there is no DNA. In germline, CDR1 is DFQATT, CDR2 SNEGSKA (reference sequence). CDR3 length: 13 residues. CDR3 amino acids: CSAPRGDFNEQFF.

This chain joins TRBV5-1 and TRBJ2-1; TCRdb proposes TRBD1, but this gene call is untestable without DNA. Germline V CDR1 and CDR2: SGHRS, YFSETQ. The length of the CDR3 is 15 residues. The CDR3 here is CASSSAGQGVDEQFF.